This record covers a single T cell receptor beta chain. The authors' processing: Cell counts per sample came from amplifying reference gene primers. The assay was immunoSEQ multiplex PCR, and TCRdb's table has in-frame clones only and misses some. Clonal size and the V and J genes are those of that table, whereas D and trimming came from the DNA. The sample lists 65,000 to 90,000 clones, roughly 86% seen once, with less than 11% in the top ten. CDR3 length: 12 amino acids. Trimming shortened V by 3 bases and J by 11 bases, and 13 bases separated the two germline ends. The germline CDR1 and CDR2 sequences are ENHRY and SYGVKD. The entry originates in a study of blood T cell repertoires in COVID-19. Study context: From the United States, Italy and Spain came samples of acute and convalescent COVID-19. Sources were T cells, B-cell-depleted T cells, or PBMCs; the material itself was cDNA or gDNA.

The genes are TRBV10-3 and TRBJ1-1; a weak D match, TRBD1 (5 bases). The sequence was collected from a man in his 60s with acute or convalescent COVID-19. Material for sequencing was peripheral blood. CDR3 DNA sequence: TGTGCCATCAGTGATTCAGGGCTGGACGCTTTCTTT. As protein: CAISDSGLDAFF.